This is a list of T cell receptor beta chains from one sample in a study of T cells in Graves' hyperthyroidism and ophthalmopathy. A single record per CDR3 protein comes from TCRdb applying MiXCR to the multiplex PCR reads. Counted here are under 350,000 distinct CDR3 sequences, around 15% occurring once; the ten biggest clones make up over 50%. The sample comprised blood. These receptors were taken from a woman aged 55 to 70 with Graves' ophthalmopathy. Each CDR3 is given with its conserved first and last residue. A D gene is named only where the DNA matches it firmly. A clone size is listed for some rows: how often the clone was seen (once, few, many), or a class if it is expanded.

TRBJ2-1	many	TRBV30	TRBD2	CAWKKRGGSYNEQFF	TGTGCCTGGAAAAAGCGGGGAGGTTCCTACAATGAGCAGTTCTTC
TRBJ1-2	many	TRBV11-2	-	CASSLVGLDPNYGYTF	TGTGCCAGCAGCTTAGTAGGGCTTGACCCGAATTATGGCTACACCTTC
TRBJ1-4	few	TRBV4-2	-	CASSQSGQRDEKLFF	TGTGCCAGCAGCCAATCCGGACAGCGGGACGAAAAACTGTTTTTT
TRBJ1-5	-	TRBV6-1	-	CASSPKPSSLSNQPQHF	TGTGCCAGCAGTCCTAAACCCAGCTCGTTGAGCAATCAGCCCCAGCATTTT
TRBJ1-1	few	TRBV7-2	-	CASSLSRRAFF	TGTGCCAGCAGTCTATCCCGTCGGGCTTTCTTT
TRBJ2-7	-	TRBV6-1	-	CASSATGFLYEQYF	TGTGCCAGCAGTGCAACAGGGTTTTTGTACGAGCAGTACTTC
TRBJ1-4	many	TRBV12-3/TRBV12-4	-	CASSRFGDGNEKLFF	TGTGCCAGCAGTCGCTTTGGGGACGGTAATGAAAAACTGTTTTTT
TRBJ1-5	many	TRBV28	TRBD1	CASSSWDRARSNQPQHF	TGTGCCAGCAGTTCCTGGGACAGGGCTCGGAGCAATCAGCCCCAGCATTTT
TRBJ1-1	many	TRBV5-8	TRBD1	CASSSSRGQSEAFF	TGTGCCAGCAGCTCTTCCAGGGGGCAGTCTGAAGCTTTCTTT
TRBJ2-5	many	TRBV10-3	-	CAISEGGTQETQYF	TGTGCCATCAGTGAGGGTGGGACCCAAGAGACCCAGTACTTC
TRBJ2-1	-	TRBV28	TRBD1	CASSFAGGPYNEQFF	TGTGCCAGCAGTTTTGCAGGGGGCCCCTACAATGAGCAGTTCTTC
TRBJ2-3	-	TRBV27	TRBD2	CASSLSSSVTSGSTDTQYF	TGTGCCAGCAGTTTATCGAGTAGCGTGACTAGCGGGAGCACAGATACGCAGTATTTT
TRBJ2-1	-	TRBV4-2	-	CASSQENEQFF	TGTGCCAGCAGCCAAGAAAATGAGCAGTTCTTC
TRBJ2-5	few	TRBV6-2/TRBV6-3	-	CASAHNGVQETQYF	TGTGCCAGTGCACACAACGGGGTTCAAGAGACCCAGTACTTC
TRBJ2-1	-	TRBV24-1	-	CATSDSGFYNEQFF	TGTGCCACCAGTGATTCGGGTTTCTACAATGAGCAGTTCTTC
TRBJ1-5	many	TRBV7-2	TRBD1	CASSLAGTANQPQHF	TGTGCCAGCAGCTTAGCCGGGACAGCTAATCAGCCCCAGCATTTT
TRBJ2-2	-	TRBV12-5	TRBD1	CASGPLQGAKGTGELFF	TGTGCTAGTGGCCCACTCCAGGGGGCGAAAGGAACCGGGGAGCTGTTTTTT
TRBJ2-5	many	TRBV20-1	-	CSARQGAAQETQYF	TGCAGTGCTAGACAGGGAGCGGCCCAAGAGACCCAGTACTTC
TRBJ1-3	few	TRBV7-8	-	CASSITLGGNTIYF	TGTGCCAGCAGCATCACTTTGGGGGGAAACACCATATATTTT
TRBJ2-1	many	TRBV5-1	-	CASRSESGPYNEQFF	TGCGCCAGCAGGTCGGAGTCGGGCCCCTACAATGAGCAGTTCTTC
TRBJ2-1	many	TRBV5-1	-	CASSSSNSYNEQFF	TGCGCCAGCAGCTCCAGCAACTCCTACAATGAGCAGTTCTTC
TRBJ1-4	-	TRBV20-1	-	CSATAGIEKLLF	TGCAGTGCTACGGCGGGGATTGAAAAACTGCTTTTT